The 22 T cell receptor beta chains below come from one sample, sequenced in a study of cytomegalovirus exposure and HLA in healthy donors. With 60 Vbeta and 13 Jbeta primers, the PCR was carried out. Profiling relied on immunoSEQ multiplex PCR, and the TCRdb table lists in-frame clones only, not all of them. Of roughly 110,000 clones listed, 76% were seen once; the top ten hold about 2%. The sequencing input was PBMCs. The receptors were sampled from a man aged 18 to 29 in good health and CMV-seronegative.

V is TRBV27 and J is TRBJ1-2; 7 bases are a match to TRBD1. V shed 5 bases and J 2 bases; nucleotides not matched to a gene: 11. CDR1 and CDR2 from the germline V gene are MNHEY and SMNVEV (reference sequence). The CDR3 spans 16 residues. The CDR3: CASSPHQTGSNYGYTF. The DNA for the CDR3 is TGTGCCAGCAGTCCTCACCAGACAGGGTCAAACTATGGCTACACCTTC.

The V call is TRBV13, the J call TRBJ2-5, with D possibly TRBD1 on 5 matching bases. The CDR3 has 14 residues. Germline V CDR1 and CDR2: PRHDT, FYEKMQ (reference sequence). Trimming left V 1 base short and J 2 bases short, with 8 bases between. The CDR3 reads CASSLVGAQETQYF. The CDR3, as DNA: TGTGCCAGCAGCTTAGTTGGGGCTCAAGAGACCCAGTACTTC.

The genes are TRBV27 and TRBJ2-1; 8 bases line up with TRBD1. Germline CDR1 MNHEY, CDR2 SMNVEV (reference sequence). V gave up 5 bases and J gave up 9 bases; unmatched junction bases: 6. The CDR3 extends over 13 amino acids. This CDR3 is CASSGDRRGEQFF. The CDR3 region has the DNA TGTGCCAGCAGTGGGGACAGGAGAGGTGAGCAGTTCTTC.

This chain uses TRBV6-5 with TRBJ1-1; no firm D call. V was trimmed by 5 bases and J by 0 bases, leaving 4 bases between them. Germline assignment: CDR1 MNHEY and CDR2 SVGAGI. CDR3 length: 12 residues. CDR3: CASSQMNTEAFF. CDR3 DNA sequence: TGTGCCAGCAGTCAGATGAACACTGAAGCTTTCTTT.

This chain links TRBV6-4 with TRBJ1-5; 7 bases line up with TRBD1. V gave up 6 bases and J gave up 7 bases; unmatched junction bases: 9. CDR1 and CDR2 (germline): MRHNA, SNTAGT. The CDR3 length is 14 residues. The CDR3 loop is CASSPSGQSQPQHF. The CDR3 DNA follows: TGTGCCAGCAGCCCATCGGGACAGTCCCAGCCCCAGCATTTT.

CDR3 DNA sequence: TGTGCCAGCAGCCCAGGGGTAGCGGGGGCCAACAATGAGCAGTTCTTC. Protein: CASSPGVAGANNEQFF. This sequence joins TRBV7-3 and TRBJ2-1; 9 bases match TRBD2. The CDR3 consists of 16 residues. Germline V gene data show CDR1 as SGHTA and CDR2 as FQGTGA. The ends lost 5 bases at V and 5 bases at J; junction bases unmatched: 10.

The V and J genes are TRBV7-6 and TRBJ1-6; D unclear. Germline V gene lookup returns CDR1 SGHVS and CDR2 FNYEAQ. The CDR3 is made up of 16 amino acids. V was cut by 5 bases and J by 4 bases, with 15 bases left in between. The chain's CDR3 is CASSRGGNQYNSPLHF. The CDR3 DNA reads TGTGCCAGCAGCAGAGGTGGCAACCAGTATAATTCACCCCTCCACTTT.

The chain joins TRBV2 to TRBJ2-7; D ambiguous. Germline V gives CDR1 SNHLY, CDR2 FYNNEI. With 8 bases removed from V and 3 bases from J, the gap between germline ends came to 8 bases. The CDR3 runs to 11 residues. The CDR3 region has the DNA TGTGCCAGCCGAGGAGACTACGAGCAGTACTTC. Translating it yields CASRGDYEQYF. Together with reference TRBV2 and TRBJ2-7, the CDR3 gives the full variable domain: EPEVTQTPSHQVTQMGQEVILRCVPISNHLYFYWYRQILGQKVEFLVSFYNNEISEKSEIFDDQFSVERPDGSNFTLKIRSTKLEDSAMYFCASRGDYEQYFGPGTRLTVT.

This chain links TRBV11-2 with TRBJ1-2; D gene unclear. The CDR3 is 14 amino acids. Germline CDR1 reads SGHAT; CDR2 reads FQNNGV. V was trimmed by 5 bases and J by 8 bases, leaving 18 bases between them. The CDR3 bases are TGTGCCAGCAGCCCCTTGGACCCGGCGGGGGGCTACACCTTC. This encodes CASSPLDPAGGYTF.

The V gene is TRBV7-8, the J gene TRBJ1-5, with a tentative D call TRBD1 (5 bases). The germline V and J ends were trimmed by 10 bases and 6 bases, with 19 bases remaining between them. Per the germline V gene, CDR1 is SGHVS and CDR2 is FQNEAQ. This CDR3 is 14 amino acids long. CDR3: CATRRRGTLQPQHF. In DNA form, the CDR3 reads TGTGCCACTCGGAGAAGGGGAACCCTTCAGCCCCAGCATTTT.

Of note for this clone: One end of the junction varies from germline; a read error may be responsible. The chain links TRBV6-4 to TRBJ1-2; D gene unclear. The V gene's germline CDR1 is MRHNA and CDR2 SNTAGT. The CDR3 runs 12 residues. The CDR3 nucleotides are TGTGCCAGCAGCCCGGGCTTCGGAGGCTACCCCTTC. Translating gives CASSPGFGGYPF.

CDR3 bases: TGTGCCAGCAGCTTTACAGGGGGCCGTGAGACCCAGTACTTC. Its translation: CASSFTGGRETQYF. The chain uses TRBV5-6 and TRBJ2-5, with TRBD1 identical over 9 bases. The V segment lost 2 bases and the J segment 5 bases; nucleotides outside the gene matches: 4. Germline-derived CDR1 and CDR2 are SGHDT and YYEEEE. The length of the CDR3 is 14 residues.

Here the CDR3 reads CASSSRSQTFGGANVLTF. In DNA form, the CDR3 reads TGTGCCAGCAGCAGCCGTAGTCAGACTTTCGGAGGGGCCAACGTCCTGACTTTC. The chain carries TRBV7-2 and TRBJ2-6; the D is unclear. V gave up 5 bases and J gave up 4 bases, with 21 bases separating them. Per germline, CDR1 SGHTA and CDR2 FQGNSA. The length of the CDR3 is 18 residues.

This clone was picked up a small number of times. The chain employs TRBV5-4 and TRBJ1-1, with 9 bases lining up with TRBD1. CDR1 and CDR2 from the germline V gene are SGHNT and YYREEE (reference sequence). V was pared by 0 bases and J by 0 bases, with 3 bases of the junction left unmatched. The CDR3 length is 16 residues. The CDR3 is CASSLGDREMNTEAFF. As DNA, the CDR3 is TGTGCCAGCAGCTTGGGGGACAGGGAAATGAACACTGAAGCTTTCTTT.

The chain uses TRBV18 and TRBJ2-5; 8 bases fit TRBD2. The CDR3 contains 15 residues. The V gene's germline CDR1 is KGHSH and CDR2 LQKENI. The V segment lost 0 bases and the J segment 2 bases; nucleotides outside the gene matches: 2. The CDR3 region is CASSPPRGVQETQYF. Here the CDR3 DNA reads TGTGCCAGCTCACCACCGCGGGGGGTACAAGAGACCCAGTACTTC.

The chain couples TRBV19 to TRBJ1-2; TRBD1 matches at 7 bases. CDR1 and CDR2 from the germline V gene are LNHDA and SQIVND (reference sequence). V gave up 7 bases and J gave up 8 bases; unmatched junction bases: 10. The CDR3 runs 13 residues. The CDR3 DNA follows: TGTGCCAGTAAAGGCAGGGGGGTTGCCGGCTACACCTTC. It encodes CASKGRGVAGYTF.

This clone has a single count. J is TRBJ1-4 and V is TRBV5-1; D unclear. The germline V gene has CDR1 SGHRS and CDR2 YFSETQ. V gave up 6 bases and J gave up 8 bases, with 17 bases separating them. The CDR3 loop spans 14 amino acids. This CDR3 is CASTMVSPGEKLFF. In DNA, the CDR3 is TGCGCCAGCACCATGGTCTCCCCCGGGGAAAAACTGTTTTTT.

The rearrangement links TRBV10-3 to TRBJ2-3; 10 positions match TRBD2. Germline V gives CDR1 ENHRY, CDR2 SYGVKD. The CDR3 length is 16 residues. The junction had 17 bases not matched to a gene; V was cut back by 10 bases and J by 7 bases. CDR3 nucleotide sequence: TGTGCCAGCCAGGGCGGTAGCGGGGGGCCCACGAATACGCAGTATTTT. It yields the protein CASQGGSGGPTNTQYF.

This sequence joins TRBV14 and TRBJ1-2; unclear D gene. This CDR3 contains 15 residues. The germline V gene has CDR1 SGHDN and CDR2 FVKESK. With 4 bases removed from V and 4 bases from J, the gap between germline ends came to 16 bases. The CDR3 nucleotides read TGTGCCAGCAGCCGACTCTTAGGACGGGGCTATGGCTACACCTTC. This translates into CASSRLLGRGYGYTF.

The CDR3: CASGRDTGFEQYF. CDR3 bases: TGTGCCAGCGGCCGGGACACGGGGTTCGAGCAGTACTTC. V usage is TRBV2 and J usage is TRBJ2-7; a weak D match, TRBD1 (6 bases). The germline gives CDR1 SNHLY, CDR2 FYNNEI. The CDR3 has 13 residues. V lost 8 bases, J lost 6 bases, and 17 bases lay in between.

In this sample, this clone turned up once. This chain joins TRBV19 and TRBJ1-5, with 10 nucleotides matching TRBD1. CDR3 length: 15 amino acids. The trim removed 7 bases at V and 3 bases at J, leaving 6 bases unmatched. Germline V gene sequence: CDR1 LNHDA, CDR2 SQIVND (reference sequence). The CDR3 sequence is CASTAGQGINQPQHF. The CDR3 DNA reads TGTGCCAGTACTGCGGGACAGGGGATCAATCAGCCCCAGCATTTT.

V usage is TRBV6-1 and J usage is TRBJ1-3, with a tentative D call TRBD1 (5 bases). CDR1 is MNHNS and CDR2 is SASEGT in the germline V gene. The V gene lost 6 bases and the J gene lost 8 bases, with 14 bases spanning the gap. The CDR3 extends over 13 amino acids. CDR3 amino acids: CASSRDSGYTIYF. The CDR3 nucleotides are TGTGCCAGCAGCCGGGACTCGGGCTACACCATATATTTT.